Presented here are 4 T cell receptor beta chains from one specimen sequenced in a study of TIL therapy for anti-PD-1-resistant metastatic lung cancer. The time point was: pre-treatment sample, taken before nivolumab and TIL therapy. The immunoSEQ assay was v3. Assay used: immunoSEQ multiplex PCR; TCRdb lists only in-frame clones, some missing. Found here are 55,000 to 65,000 clones, roughly 66% of them singletons; the top ten hold roughly 7.2%. This sample comprised blood, obtained at baseline. The receptors come from a person aged 25-80 years with non-small cell lung cancer.

The rearrangement joins TRBV10-3 to TRBJ2-7; 11 bases match TRBD2. V gave up 5 bases and J gave up 3 bases; unmatched junction bases: 12. Germline-derived CDR1 and CDR2 are ENHRY and SYGVKD. The CDR3 runs 17 residues. The CDR3 here is CAISRSSGRQGLYEQYF. In DNA, the CDR3 is TGTGCCATCAGTAGATCTAGCGGGAGGCAGGGCCTCTACGAGCAGTACTTC.

This chain uses TRBV2 with TRBJ2-1; tentatively, D is TRBD1 or TRBD2 (5 bases each). The germline V and J ends were trimmed by 5 bases and 1 base, with 9 bases remaining between them. CDR1 and CDR2 from the germline V gene are SNHLY and FYNNEI. This CDR3 is built from 14 residues. As DNA, the CDR3 is TGTGCCAGCAGTTCGGGACGGTCCTACAATGAGCAGTTCTTC. Its translation is CASSSGRSYNEQFF.

The CDR3 protein is CASSPGQGITGELFF. CDR3 sequence (DNA): TGTGCCAGCAGTCCGGGACAGGGAATAACCGGGGAGCTGTTTTTT. This sequence joins TRBV7-9 and TRBJ2-2; 9 bases map to TRBD1. Germline V gives CDR1 SEHNR, CDR2 FQNEAQ (reference sequence). V trimming: 6 bases; J trimming: 5 bases; junction bases outside the gene matches: 7. This CDR3 comprises 15 residues.

This chain uses TRBV5-4 with TRBJ2-3; D is uncertain. The CDR3 has 16 amino acids. V lost 4 bases to trimming and J lost 0 bases, with 15 bases between them. Looked up from germline, CDR1 is SGHNT and CDR2 is YYREEE (reference sequence). The CDR3 DNA is TGTGCCAGCAGCCCACAAGGAACCACTAGCACAGATACGCAGTATTTT. This encodes CASSPQGTTSTDTQYF.